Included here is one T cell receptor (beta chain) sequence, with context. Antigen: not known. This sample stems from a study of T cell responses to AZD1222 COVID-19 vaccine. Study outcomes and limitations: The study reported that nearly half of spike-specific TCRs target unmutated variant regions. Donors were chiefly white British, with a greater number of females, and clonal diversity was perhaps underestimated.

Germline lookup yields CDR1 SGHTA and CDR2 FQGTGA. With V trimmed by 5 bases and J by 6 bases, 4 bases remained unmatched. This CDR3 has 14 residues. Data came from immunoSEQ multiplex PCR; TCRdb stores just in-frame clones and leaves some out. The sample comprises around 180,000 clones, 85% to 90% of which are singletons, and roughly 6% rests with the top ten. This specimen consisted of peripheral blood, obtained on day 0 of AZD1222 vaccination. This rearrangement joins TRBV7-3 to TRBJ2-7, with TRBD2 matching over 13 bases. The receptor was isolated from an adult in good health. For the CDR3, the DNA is TGTGCCAGCAGCCCCGGACTAGCGGGAGTCGAGCAGTACTTC. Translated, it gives CASSPGLAGVEQYF.